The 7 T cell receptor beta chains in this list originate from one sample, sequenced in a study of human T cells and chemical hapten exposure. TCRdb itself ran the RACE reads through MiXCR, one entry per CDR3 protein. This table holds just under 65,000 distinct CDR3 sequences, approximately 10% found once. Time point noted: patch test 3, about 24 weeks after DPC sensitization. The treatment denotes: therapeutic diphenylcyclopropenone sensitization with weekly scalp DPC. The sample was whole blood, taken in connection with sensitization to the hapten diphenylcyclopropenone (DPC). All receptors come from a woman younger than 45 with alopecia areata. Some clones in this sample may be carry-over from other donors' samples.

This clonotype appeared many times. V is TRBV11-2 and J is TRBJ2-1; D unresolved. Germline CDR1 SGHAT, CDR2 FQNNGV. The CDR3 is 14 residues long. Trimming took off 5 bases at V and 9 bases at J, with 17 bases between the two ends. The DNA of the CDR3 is TGTGCCAGCAGCCCTCGCTCCGGGTTCGGTGAGCAGTTCTTC. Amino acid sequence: CASSPRSGFGEQFF.

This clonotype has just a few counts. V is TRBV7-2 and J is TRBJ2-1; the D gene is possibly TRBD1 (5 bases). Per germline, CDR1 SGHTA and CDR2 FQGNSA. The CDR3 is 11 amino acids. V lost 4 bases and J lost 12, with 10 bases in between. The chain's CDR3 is CASSSGRGQFF. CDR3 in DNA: TGTGCCAGCAGCTCCGGAAGGGGGCAGTTCTTC.

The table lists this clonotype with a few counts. In DNA, the CDR3 is TGTGCCAGCAGCTTGTTGGTAGCGGGAGCTATTCAAGAGACCCAGTACTTC. Its translation: CASSLLVAGAIQETQYF. The V call is TRBV11-2, the J call TRBJ2-5, with TRBD2 identical over 9 bases. Germline V gene data show CDR1 as SGHAT and CDR2 as FQNNGV. CDR3 length equals 17 residues. V shed 3 bases and J 2 bases; nucleotides not matched to a gene: 10.

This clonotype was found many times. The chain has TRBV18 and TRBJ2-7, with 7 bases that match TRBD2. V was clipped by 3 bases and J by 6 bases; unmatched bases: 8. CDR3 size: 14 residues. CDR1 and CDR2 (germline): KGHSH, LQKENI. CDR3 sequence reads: CASSPRAGDREQYF. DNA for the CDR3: TGTGCCAGCTCACCCCGGGCGGGGGACCGCGAGCAGTACTTC.

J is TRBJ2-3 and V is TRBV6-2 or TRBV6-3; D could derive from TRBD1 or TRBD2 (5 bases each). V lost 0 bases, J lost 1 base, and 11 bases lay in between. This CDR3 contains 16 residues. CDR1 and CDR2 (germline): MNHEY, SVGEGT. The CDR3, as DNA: TGTGCCAGCAGTTACTCCCGGGACGAAGGCACAGATACGCAGTATTTT. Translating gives CASSYSRDEGTDTQYF.

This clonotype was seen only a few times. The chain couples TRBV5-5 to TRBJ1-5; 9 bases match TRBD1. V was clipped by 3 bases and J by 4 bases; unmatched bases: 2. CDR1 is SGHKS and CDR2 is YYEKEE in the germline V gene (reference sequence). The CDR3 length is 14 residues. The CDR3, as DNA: TGTGCCAGCAGCTGGACAGGGGTTAATCAGCCCCAGCATTTT. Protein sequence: CASSWTGVNQPQHF.

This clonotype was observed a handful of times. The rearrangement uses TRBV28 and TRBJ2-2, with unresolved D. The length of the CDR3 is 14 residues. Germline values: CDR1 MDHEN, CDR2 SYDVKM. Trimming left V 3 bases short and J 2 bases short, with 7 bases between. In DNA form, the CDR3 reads TGTGCCAGCAGTTTTTTCAGAAACACCGGGGAGCTGTTTTTT. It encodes CASSFFRNTGELFF.